Listed here are 2 T cell receptor beta chains from one sample, sequenced in a study of shared clonotypes between healthy human individuals. Method: immunoSEQ multiplex PCR; TCRdb's copy keeps in-frame clones and lacks some. The sample contains some 450,000 clones, 70% to 80% of which appear only once. Sequencing was done on a sample of PBMCs. The receptors were gathered from a woman aged 35 to 49 in good health. Some clones in this sample may be carry-over from other donors' samples.

Notes on this clone: This may be a read error: a much more frequent sequence differs by one nucleotide. At the DNA level, this CDR3 is encoded by other sequences in the same sample as well. The chain carries TRBV29-1 and TRBJ1-4; D perhaps matches TRBD1 (6 bases). Trimming stripped 4 bases from V and 2 bases from J, with 11 bases between. Germline V gives CDR1 SQVTM, CDR2 ANQGSEA. The CDR3 has 14 amino acids. The CDR3 loop reads CSVADSATNEKLFF. The CDR3 DNA reads as TGCAGCGTTGCGGACAGTGCGACTAATGAAAAACTGTTTTTT.

The gene calls are TRBV7-9 and TRBJ2-3; the D is unclear. Germline assignment: CDR1 SEHNR and CDR2 FQNEAQ (reference sequence). V gave up 5 bases and J gave up 2 bases, with 14 bases separating them. CDR3 length equals 15 residues. CDR3 in amino acids: CASSDAGPVTDTQYF. CDR3 bases: TGTGCCAGCAGCGACGCCGGGCCCGTCACAGATACGCAGTATTTT.